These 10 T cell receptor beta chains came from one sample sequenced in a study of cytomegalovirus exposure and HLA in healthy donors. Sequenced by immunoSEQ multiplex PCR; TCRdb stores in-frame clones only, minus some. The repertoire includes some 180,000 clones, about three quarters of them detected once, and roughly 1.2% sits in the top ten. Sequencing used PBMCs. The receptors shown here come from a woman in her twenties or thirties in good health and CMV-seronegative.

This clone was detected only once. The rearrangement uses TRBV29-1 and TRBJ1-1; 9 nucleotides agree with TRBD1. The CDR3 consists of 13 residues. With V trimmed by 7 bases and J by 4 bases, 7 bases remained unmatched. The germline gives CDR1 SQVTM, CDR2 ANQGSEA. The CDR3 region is CSEQGADGTEAFF. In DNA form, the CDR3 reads TGCAGCGAACAGGGGGCGGACGGCACTGAAGCTTTCTTT. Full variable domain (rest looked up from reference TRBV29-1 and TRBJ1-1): SAVISQKPSRDICQRGTSLTIQCQVDSQVTMMFWYRQQPGQSLTLIATANQGSEATYESGFVIDKFPISRPNLTFSTLTVSNMSPEDSSIYLCSEQGADGTEAFFGQGTRLTVV.

CDR3 in DNA: TGTGCCAGCAGCCTTAGTTACGGGACTAGCGGTGCCGGGGAGCTGTTTTTT. It encodes CASSLSYGTSGAGELFF. The chain recombines TRBV5-4 with TRBJ2-2, with 11 bases lining up with TRBD2. This CDR3 contains 17 residues. Germline CDR1 SGHNT, CDR2 YYREEE (reference sequence). J was trimmed by 6 bases and V by 4 bases; bases with no gene match: 11.

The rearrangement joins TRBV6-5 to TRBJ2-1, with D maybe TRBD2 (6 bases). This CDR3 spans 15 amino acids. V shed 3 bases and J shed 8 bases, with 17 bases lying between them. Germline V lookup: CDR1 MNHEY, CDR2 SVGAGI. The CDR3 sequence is CASSYKAGWGHEQFF. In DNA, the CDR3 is TGTGCCAGCAGTTATAAGGCGGGGTGGGGACATGAGCAGTTCTTC.

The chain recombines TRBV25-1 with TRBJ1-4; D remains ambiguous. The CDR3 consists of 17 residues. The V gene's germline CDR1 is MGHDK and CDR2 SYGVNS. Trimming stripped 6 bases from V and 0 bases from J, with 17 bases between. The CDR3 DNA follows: TGTGCCAGCAGGGATCCCGAAGGCGGAGCAACTAATGAAAAACTGTTTTTT. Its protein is CASRDPEGGATNEKLFF.

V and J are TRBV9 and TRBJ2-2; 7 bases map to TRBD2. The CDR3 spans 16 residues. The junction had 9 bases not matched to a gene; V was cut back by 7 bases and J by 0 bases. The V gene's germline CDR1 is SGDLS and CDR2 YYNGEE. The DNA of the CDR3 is TGTGCCAGCTCCCCCCTAGCGGCTCCGAACACCGGGGAGCTGTTTTTT. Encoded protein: CASSPLAAPNTGELFF.

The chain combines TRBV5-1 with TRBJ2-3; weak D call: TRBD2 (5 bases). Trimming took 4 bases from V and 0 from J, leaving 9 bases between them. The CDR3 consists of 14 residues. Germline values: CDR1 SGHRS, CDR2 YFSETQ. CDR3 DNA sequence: TGCGCCAGCAGCCGGGATAGAAGCACAGATACGCAGTATTTT. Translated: CASSRDRSTDTQYF.

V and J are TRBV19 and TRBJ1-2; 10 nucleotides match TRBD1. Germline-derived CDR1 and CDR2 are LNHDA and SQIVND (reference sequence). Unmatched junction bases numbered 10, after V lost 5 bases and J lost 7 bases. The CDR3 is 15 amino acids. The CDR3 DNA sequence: TGTGCCAGTAGTGTACGGACAGGGGGTAGGGGTGGCTACACCTTC. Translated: CASSVRTGGRGGYTF.

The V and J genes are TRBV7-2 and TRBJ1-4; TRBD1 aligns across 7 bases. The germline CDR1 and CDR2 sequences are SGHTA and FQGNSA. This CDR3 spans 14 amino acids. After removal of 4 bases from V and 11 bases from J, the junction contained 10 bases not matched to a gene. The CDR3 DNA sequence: TGTGCCAGCAGCTGGGGGACAGAGACGTCCAAACTGTTTTTT. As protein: CASSWGTETSKLFF.

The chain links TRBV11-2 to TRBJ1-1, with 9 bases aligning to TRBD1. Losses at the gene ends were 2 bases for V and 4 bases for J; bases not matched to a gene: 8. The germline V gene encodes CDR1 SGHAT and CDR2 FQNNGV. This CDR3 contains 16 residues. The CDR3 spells CASSLTGTGLGTEAFF. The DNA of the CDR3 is TGTGCCAGCAGCTTAACCGGGACAGGGTTGGGCACTGAAGCTTTCTTT. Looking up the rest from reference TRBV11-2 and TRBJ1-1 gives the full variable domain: EAGVAQSPRYKIIEKRQSVAFWCNPISGHATLYWYQQILGQGPKLLIQFQNNGVVDDSQLPKDRFSAERLKGVDSTLKIQPAKLEDSAVYLCASSLTGTGLGTEAFFGQGTRLTVV.

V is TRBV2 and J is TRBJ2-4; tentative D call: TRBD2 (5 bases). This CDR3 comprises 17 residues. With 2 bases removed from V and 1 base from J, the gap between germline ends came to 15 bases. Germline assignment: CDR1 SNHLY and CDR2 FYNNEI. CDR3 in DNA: TGTGCCAGCAGTGAAAGGAGGCGGGCCTCGGCCAAAAACATTCAGTACTTC. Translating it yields CASSERRRASAKNIQYF.